One sample yielded the 3 T cell receptor beta chains listed below, sequenced in a study of beta chain features in type 1 diabetes. The antigens these receptors bind are not known. Study-wide points: Shorter TCRB CDR3s, moderately but significantly so, marked every one of the four CD4+ subsets in Type 1 diabetes patients.

Investigators reverse transcribed all isolated RNA, so they sequenced expressed TCRB transcripts. Generated by immunoSEQ multiplex PCR, the TCRdb table keeps only in-frame clones and is missing some. The profile covers roughly 700,000 clones, with roughly 12% appearing a single time and around 0.022% taken by the ten largest. The sample taken for sequencing was naive CD4+ T cells from blood. The receptor source for this set is a man in his late teens or twenties with type 1 diabetes.

This clone was counted only a few times. The V and J genes are TRBV29-1 and TRBJ2-3; 7 nucleotides agree with TRBD1. The CDR3 is 15 amino acids. V trimming: 4 bases; J trimming: 2 bases; junction bases outside the gene matches: 9. The germline gives CDR1 SQVTM, CDR2 ANQGSEA. The CDR3, as DNA: TGCAGCGTTGGTCCACCGGGACAGATCACAGATACGCAGTATTTT. As protein: CSVGPPGQITDTQYF.

This clone came up a few times. The CDR3 protein is CASSPGGGGRNQPQHF. CDR3 nucleotides: TGTGCCAGCAGCCCCGGAGGGGGGGGACGGAATCAGCCCCAGCATTTT. The gene calls are TRBV7-8 and TRBJ1-5; weak D call: TRBD1 (6 bases). V was trimmed by 5 bases and J by 4 bases, leaving 18 bases between them. The germline V gene encodes CDR1 SGHVS and CDR2 FQNEAQ. The CDR3 is made up of 16 amino acids.

The V gene is TRBV5-1, the J gene TRBJ2-7; 10 nucleotides agree with TRBD1. Per germline, CDR1 SGHRS and CDR2 YFSETQ. V was pared by 0 bases and J by 2 bases, with 5 bases of the junction left unmatched. This CDR3 is built from 16 residues. DNA for the CDR3: TGCGCCAGCAGCTTGGTGCCGGGACAGGGGACCTACGAGCAGTACTTC. Amino acid sequence: CASSLVPGQGTYEQYF.